This T cell receptor (beta chain) is drawn from a study of cytomegalovirus exposure and HLA in healthy donors. Whole-study findings and limits: Within the data, a cluster of highly shared sequence variants was likely a sequencing artifact. Most of the TCR beta V segments (in an earlier analysis) were productive either about 87% or about 30% of the time.

The PCR was carried out with 60 Vbeta primers and 13 Jbeta primers. Assay used: immunoSEQ multiplex PCR; TCRdb lists only in-frame clones, some missing. The repertoire holds about 130,000 clones, with about 80% as singletons. The CDR3 extends over 13 amino acids. Trimming stripped 0 bases from V and 6 bases from J, with 7 bases between. The V gene's germline CDR1 is LGHNA and CDR2 YSLEER. About this clone itself: No antigen is known for it.

The gene calls are TRBV4-3 and TRBJ2-3; D not resolved. This receptor was taken from a man aged 45-65 years in good health and CMV-seronegative. Sequencing was performed on PBMCs. The CDR3 DNA reads as TGCGCCAGCAGCCAAGATACCGGGGATACGCAGTATTTT. Its protein is CASSQDTGDTQYF.